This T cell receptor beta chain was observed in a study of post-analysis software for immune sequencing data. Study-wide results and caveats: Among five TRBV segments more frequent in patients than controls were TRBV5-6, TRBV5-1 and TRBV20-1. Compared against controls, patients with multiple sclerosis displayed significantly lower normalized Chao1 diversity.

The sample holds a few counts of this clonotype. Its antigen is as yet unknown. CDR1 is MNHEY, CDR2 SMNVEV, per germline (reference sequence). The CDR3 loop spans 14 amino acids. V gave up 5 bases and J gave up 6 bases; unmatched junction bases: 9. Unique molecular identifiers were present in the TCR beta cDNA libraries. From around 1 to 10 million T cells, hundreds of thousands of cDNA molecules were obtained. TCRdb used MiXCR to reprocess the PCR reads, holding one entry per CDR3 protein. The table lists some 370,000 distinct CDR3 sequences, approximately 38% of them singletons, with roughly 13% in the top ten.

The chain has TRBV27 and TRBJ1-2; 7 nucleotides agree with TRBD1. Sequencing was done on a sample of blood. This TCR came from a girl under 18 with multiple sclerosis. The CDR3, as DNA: TGTGCCAGCAGTCCCAACCGGGACAGCCATGGCTACACCTTC. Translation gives CASSPNRDSHGYTF.